These 7 T cell receptor beta chains were all obtained from the same sample, sequenced in a study of T-cell reconstitution after alpha-beta-depleted transplantation in children. As it was prepared, the TCRbeta library received unique molecular identifiers. TCRdb analysed the PCR reads with MiXCR anew, one entry per CDR3 protein. The sample holds about 400,000 distinct CDR3 sequences, roughly 16% seen once. The sample here was PBMCs, mostly from graft donor cells, taken 360 days after TCRalphabeta/CD19-depleted stem cell transplant. The receptors here all came from a boy in the first two years of life who had a stem cell transplant for Wiskott-Aldrich syndrome, so the T cells may come from the graft donor.

In the case of this clonotype: A much larger clone differs by one base, so this may be a read error. This chain uses TRBV20-1 with TRBJ2-7, with 11 nucleotides matching TRBD2. With 5 bases clipped from V and 12 bases from J, the junction kept 15 bases outside the gene matches. The germline V gene encodes CDR1 DFQATT and CDR2 SNEGSKA (reference sequence). The CDR3 length is 14 residues. The CDR3 DNA sequence: TGCAGTGCTGCCCTTTCTGGGACTAGCGGCCCCCTGTACTTC. Translation gives CSAALSGTSGPLYF.

This clonotype was seen a handful of times. The chain links TRBV12-3 or TRBV12-4 to TRBJ2-1, with D hard to call. The V gene lost 5 bases and the J gene lost 0 bases, with 11 bases spanning the gap. The CDR3 runs to 15 residues. In DNA form, the CDR3 reads TGTGCCAGCAGTACAAGACCTAGCTCCTACAATGAGCAGTTCTTC. This translates into CASSTRPSSYNEQFF.

The chain uses TRBV7-9 and TRBJ2-1; D possibly uses TRBD1 or TRBD2 (6 bases each). Germline CDR1 is SEHNR and CDR2 is FQNEAQ (reference sequence). The CDR3 is 17 residues long. The V and J ends lost 4 bases and 2 bases respectively, with 18 bases between them. CDR3 sequence reads: CASSSNRGAAAYNEQFF. In DNA form, the CDR3 reads TGTGCCAGCAGCTCCAATAGGGGGGCGGCGGCCTACAATGAGCAGTTCTTC.

The chain joins TRBV20-1 to TRBJ2-4; D unclear. The CDR3 has 13 amino acids. Germline assignment: CDR1 DFQATT and CDR2 SNEGSKA (reference sequence). Trimming removed 3 bases at V and 0 bases at J, with 6 bases between. The CDR3 is CSARSLAKNIQYF. The CDR3 DNA reads as TGCAGTGCTAGGTCCCTAGCCAAAAACATTCAGTACTTC.

This sequence joins TRBV4-3 and TRBJ2-7; D is unclear. The germline V and J ends were trimmed by 0 bases and 0 bases, with 9 bases remaining between them. Germline V gives CDR1 LGHNA, CDR2 YSLEER. This CDR3 is 15 amino acids long. The CDR3 loop reads CASSQEPTSSYEQYF. The CDR3 DNA reads TGCGCCAGCAGCCAAGAGCCCACCAGCTCCTACGAGCAGTACTTC.

The sample holds a few counts of this clonotype. The chain employs TRBV12-3 or TRBV12-4 and TRBJ2-2; 8 bases map to TRBD2. V shed 7 bases and J 0 bases; nucleotides not matched to a gene: 4. The CDR3 has 15 residues. The chain's CDR3 is CASTPGLANTGELFF. The CDR3 DNA sequence: TGTGCCAGCACCCCGGGACTAGCGAACACCGGGGAGCTGTTTTTT.

This clonotype turned up a few times. This chain connects TRBV5-6 to TRBJ2-6; D is ambiguous. The CDR3 totals 17 residues. Germline V gene lookup returns CDR1 SGHDT and CDR2 YYEEEE. V was trimmed by 3 bases and J by 3 bases, leaving 16 bases between them. The DNA of the CDR3 is TGTGCCAGCAGCTCCGGCTTTTTCGGCATTGGGGCCAACGTCCTGACTTTC. Amino acid sequence: CASSSGFFGIGANVLTF. Together with reference TRBV5-6 and TRBJ2-6, the CDR3 gives the full variable domain: DAGVTQSPTHLIKTRGQQVTLRCSPKSGHDTVSWYQQALGQGPQFIFQYYEEEERQRGNFPDRFSGHQFPNYSSELNVNALLLGDSALYLCASSSGFFGIGANVLTFGAGSRLTVL.